This is a list of T cell receptor beta chains from one sample in a study of T cells after yellow fever vaccination. TCRdb called the 5' RACE reads again in MiXCR, with one record for every CDR3 protein. Seen here are under 600,000 distinct CDR3 sequences, about a fifth observed once, and the top ten hold about 17%. The sequencing here drew on PBMCs, taken less than 25 days after the first yellow fever vaccination. These receptors were obtained from a man aged 18 to 30 who received the YFV17D yellow fever vaccine. Both conserved end residues are part of each CDR3. D genes are given only for firm matches. Part of the rows lack a size; the others show once, few, many or a class for expanded clones.

len: 16; d_gene: TRBD2; j_gene: TRBJ2-3; abundance: many; v_gene: TRBV4-3; CDR3nt: TGCGCCAGCAGCCAAGATCAGCGGGGGGCCTCAGATACGCAGTATTTT; CDR3aa: CASSQDQRGASDTQYF
len: 15; d_gene: NA; j_gene: TRBJ1-2; abundance: NA; v_gene: TRBV29-1; CDR3nt: TGCAGCGTTGAGGGGGGCCGCCTCTCTAACTATGGCTACACCTTC; CDR3aa: CSVEGGRLSNYGYTF
len: 15; d_gene: NA; j_gene: TRBJ2-6; abundance: NA; v_gene: TRBV5-5; CDR3nt: TGTGCCAGCAGCGCTAGGGAGTTTGGGGCCAACGTCCTGACTTTC; CDR3aa: CASSAREFGANVLTF
len: 13; d_gene: NA; j_gene: TRBJ2-3; abundance: NA; v_gene: TRBV12-3/TRBV12-4; CDR3nt: TGTGCCAGTTCGGGATATAGCACAGATACGCAGTATTTT; CDR3aa: CASSGYSTDTQYF
len: 14; d_gene: NA; j_gene: TRBJ2-7; abundance: many; v_gene: TRBV5-1; CDR3nt: TGCGCCAGCAGCTTAAGCGGAAACTCCTACGAGCAGTACTTC; CDR3aa: CASSLSGNSYEQYF
len: 15; d_gene: NA; j_gene: TRBJ2-5; abundance: few; v_gene: TRBV7-2; CDR3nt: TGTGCCAGCAGCTTACAAGGTCGGGGACAAGAGACCCAGTACTTC; CDR3aa: CASSLQGRGQETQYF
len: 16; d_gene: NA; j_gene: TRBJ1-1; abundance: few; v_gene: TRBV19; CDR3nt: TGTGCCAGTACCATCCCCCCTATCGGGGGTTACACTGAAGCTTTCTTT; CDR3aa: CASTIPPIGGYTEAFF
len: 16; d_gene: TRBD1; j_gene: TRBJ2-1; abundance: few; v_gene: TRBV24-1; CDR3nt: TGTGCCACCAGTGACCCCGGACAGGGGTTCCACAATGAGCAGTTCTTC; CDR3aa: CATSDPGQGFHNEQFF
len: 14; d_gene: NA; j_gene: TRBJ2-3; abundance: few; v_gene: TRBV20-1; CDR3nt: TGCAGTGCTAGGGTGTTCGGCCCCGGAGATACGCAGTATTTT; CDR3aa: CSARVFGPGDTQYF
len: 15; d_gene: NA; j_gene: TRBJ2-5; abundance: NA; v_gene: TRBV4-3; CDR3nt: TGCGCCAGCAGCCGCCAACACCTCGGGGAAGAGACCCAGTACTTC; CDR3aa: CASSRQHLGEETQYF
len: 15; d_gene: TRBD2; j_gene: TRBJ2-1; abundance: NA; v_gene: TRBV7-9; CDR3nt: TGTGCCAGCAGCCGCCTAGCGGGGGAAGGAAATGAGCAGTTCTTC; CDR3aa: CASSRLAGEGNEQFF
len: 15; d_gene: TRBD1; j_gene: TRBJ1-5; abundance: few; v_gene: TRBV11-2; CDR3nt: TGTGCCAGCAGCTTACTAGGGACAGGGACTCAGCCCCAGCATTTT; CDR3aa: CASSLLGTGTQPQHF
len: 21; d_gene: TRBD2; j_gene: TRBJ2-3; abundance: few; v_gene: TRBV11-2; CDR3nt: TGTGCCAGCAGCCCCCCCCCCGGGACTAGCGGGGGGGCCGAGGTAACAGATACGCAGTATTTT; CDR3aa: CASSPPPGTSGGAEVTDTQYF
len: 15; d_gene: NA; j_gene: TRBJ1-4; abundance: NA; v_gene: TRBV6-5; CDR3nt: TGTGCCAGCAGTTACTCAGTAAACGAAAATGAAAAACTGTTTTTT; CDR3aa: CASSYSVNENEKLFF
len: 13; d_gene: NA; j_gene: TRBJ2-1; abundance: NA; v_gene: TRBV29-1; CDR3nt: TGCAGCGCTGGGACACCCTTGTCCCATGAGCAGTTCTTC; CDR3aa: CSAGTPLSHEQFF
len: 17; d_gene: TRBD2; j_gene: TRBJ2-1; abundance: NA; v_gene: TRBV5-1; CDR3nt: TGCGCCAGCAGCTTGGCCCTTTCAGCGGGGGGGCTGATTGAGCAGTTCTTC; CDR3aa: CASSLALSAGGLIEQFF
len: 15; d_gene: NA; j_gene: TRBJ2-4; abundance: few; v_gene: TRBV4-3; CDR3nt: TGCGCCAGCAGCCCCACGGCGGGGGCCCTAAACATTCAGTACTTC; CDR3aa: CASSPTAGALNIQYF
len: 16; d_gene: NA; j_gene: TRBJ2-5; abundance: NA; v_gene: TRBV7-2; CDR3nt: TGTGCCAGCAGCTTAGGTCCTTCGGGAACTGGAGAGACCCAGTACTTC; CDR3aa: CASSLGPSGTGETQYF
len: 16; d_gene: TRBD2; j_gene: TRBJ2-3; abundance: NA; v_gene: TRBV7-2; CDR3nt: TGTGCCAGCAGCCCAAGGGCGGGGGGTATTTTAGATACGCAGTATTTT; CDR3aa: CASSPRAGGILDTQYF
len: 14; d_gene: NA; j_gene: TRBJ2-5; abundance: many; v_gene: TRBV4-1; CDR3nt: TGCGCCAGCAGCCAAGTTGGAGGAGGGGAGACCCAGTACTTC; CDR3aa: CASSQVGGGETQYF
len: 15; d_gene: TRBD2; j_gene: TRBJ2-7; abundance: few; v_gene: TRBV4-2; CDR3nt: TGTGCCAGCAACCAAACCGGGACTAGCGGGGGGCCGACGCTCTTC; CDR3aa: CASNQTGTSGGPTLF
len: 12; d_gene: NA; j_gene: TRBJ2-2; abundance: few; v_gene: TRBV29-1; CDR3nt: TGCAGCGTTTCCCGATACACCGGGGAGCTGTTTTTT; CDR3aa: CSVSRYTGELFF
len: 15; d_gene: TRBD1; j_gene: TRBJ2-3; abundance: once; v_gene: TRBV5-4; CDR3nt: TGTGCCAGCAGCTTGGAGGACAGGGGAAGAGATACGCAGTATTTT; CDR3aa: CASSLEDRGRDTQYF
len: 17; d_gene: NA; j_gene: TRBJ2-1; abundance: NA; v_gene: TRBV4-3; CDR3nt: TGCGCCAGCAGCCAAGAAAACCGGGACGGCTCCTACAATGAGCAGTTCTTC; CDR3aa: CASSQENRDGSYNEQFF
len: 17; d_gene: TRBD1; j_gene: TRBJ1-2; abundance: once; v_gene: TRBV4-2; CDR3nt: TGTGCCAGCAGCACCCGACAGGGCGATCGGGGAGGCTATGGCTACACCTTC; CDR3aa: CASSTRQGDRGGYGYTF
len: 16; d_gene: TRBD2; j_gene: TRBJ2-1; abundance: few; v_gene: TRBV7-2; CDR3nt: TGTGCCAGCAGCTTAGCCGGGACTAGCGGGGCCAATGAGCAGTTCTTC; CDR3aa: CASSLAGTSGANEQFF
len: 12; d_gene: NA; j_gene: TRBJ1-3; abundance: NA; v_gene: TRBV12-3/TRBV12-4; CDR3nt: TGTGCCAGCACGACGGAGGGGGGCACCATATATTTT; CDR3aa: CASTTEGGTIYF
len: 16; d_gene: TRBD2; j_gene: TRBJ2-3; abundance: NA; v_gene: TRBV7-6; CDR3nt: TGTGCCAGCAGCGGATCTAGCGGGGGGGCAGTGGATACGCAGTATTTT; CDR3aa: CASSGSSGGAVDTQYF
len: 15; d_gene: NA; j_gene: TRBJ2-3; abundance: NA; v_gene: TRBV7-3; CDR3nt: TGTGCCAGCAGCCTCGGTGGGTCCAGCCTGGATACGCAGTATTTT; CDR3aa: CASSLGGSSLDTQYF
len: 14; d_gene: NA; j_gene: TRBJ2-3; abundance: once; v_gene: TRBV24-1; CDR3nt: TGTGCCACCAGTGCTTCCAGACAGACAGATACGCAGTATTTT; CDR3aa: CATSASRQTDTQYF
len: 18; d_gene: NA; j_gene: TRBJ2-3; abundance: NA; v_gene: TRBV28; CDR3nt: TGTGCCAGCAGTGTTCTCGGAGGGGGGTCGCTTAGCACAGATACGCAGTATTTT; CDR3aa: CASSVLGGGSLSTDTQYF
len: 16; d_gene: NA; j_gene: TRBJ2-3; abundance: few; v_gene: TRBV5-1; CDR3nt: TGCGCCAGCAGCTTGGTACTGACTCCTAGCACAGATACGCAGTATTTT; CDR3aa: CASSLVLTPSTDTQYF
len: 13; d_gene: NA; j_gene: TRBJ1-2; abundance: few; v_gene: TRBV6-5; CDR3nt: TGTGCCAGCAGTCGCGGACTGATCTATGGCTACACCTTC; CDR3aa: CASSRGLIYGYTF
len: 14; d_gene: NA; j_gene: TRBJ2-6; abundance: NA; v_gene: TRBV7-3; CDR3nt: TGTGCCAGCAGCCCGTCCACTGGGGCCAACGTCCTGACTTTC; CDR3aa: CASSPSTGANVLTF
len: 13; d_gene: NA; j_gene: TRBJ2-5; abundance: few; v_gene: TRBV30; CDR3nt: TGTGCCTGGAGTGTAGTGGGTCTTGAGACCCAGTACTTC; CDR3aa: CAWSVVGLETQYF
len: 13; d_gene: TRBD1; j_gene: TRBJ1-1; abundance: NA; v_gene: TRBV20-1; CDR3nt: TGCAGTGCCAGACAGGGCTCAAACACTGAAGCTTTCTTT; CDR3aa: CSARQGSNTEAFF
len: 16; d_gene: TRBD2; j_gene: TRBJ2-3; abundance: NA; v_gene: TRBV4-2; CDR3nt: TGTGCCAGCAGCCCCCGCGCGGGGACTAGGTCAGATACGCAGTATTTT; CDR3aa: CASSPRAGTRSDTQYF
len: 11; d_gene: NA; j_gene: TRBJ2-5; abundance: many; v_gene: TRBV5-6; CDR3nt: TGTGCCAGCAGCAGACGAGAGACCCAGTACTTC; CDR3aa: CASSRRETQYF
len: 15; d_gene: NA; j_gene: TRBJ1-2; abundance: few; v_gene: TRBV7-9; CDR3nt: TGTGCCAGCAGCTTATCCCGGGGACGCTTTTATGGCTACACCTTC; CDR3aa: CASSLSRGRFYGYTF
len: 18; d_gene: NA; j_gene: TRBJ1-2; abundance: many; v_gene: TRBV11-1; CDR3nt: TGTGCCAGCAGCCCATCGGGCTTTAAACACAGAGCTAACTATGGCTACACCTTC; CDR3aa: CASSPSGFKHRANYGYTF
len: 12; d_gene: NA; j_gene: TRBJ1-5; abundance: NA; v_gene: TRBV12-3/TRBV12-4; CDR3nt: TGTGCCAGCAGTTTACCGTATCAGCCCCAGCATTTT; CDR3aa: CASSLPYQPQHF
len: 14; d_gene: NA; j_gene: TRBJ2-5; abundance: NA; v_gene: TRBV7-2; CDR3nt: TGTGCCACCTCGTCGGGGGCCCTCCAAGAGACCCAGTACTTC; CDR3aa: CATSSGALQETQYF
len: 15; d_gene: TRBD1; j_gene: TRBJ1-3; abundance: NA; v_gene: TRBV7-2; CDR3nt: TGTGCCAGCAGCTTGGGACAGATCTCTGGAAACACCATATATTTT; CDR3aa: CASSLGQISGNTIYF